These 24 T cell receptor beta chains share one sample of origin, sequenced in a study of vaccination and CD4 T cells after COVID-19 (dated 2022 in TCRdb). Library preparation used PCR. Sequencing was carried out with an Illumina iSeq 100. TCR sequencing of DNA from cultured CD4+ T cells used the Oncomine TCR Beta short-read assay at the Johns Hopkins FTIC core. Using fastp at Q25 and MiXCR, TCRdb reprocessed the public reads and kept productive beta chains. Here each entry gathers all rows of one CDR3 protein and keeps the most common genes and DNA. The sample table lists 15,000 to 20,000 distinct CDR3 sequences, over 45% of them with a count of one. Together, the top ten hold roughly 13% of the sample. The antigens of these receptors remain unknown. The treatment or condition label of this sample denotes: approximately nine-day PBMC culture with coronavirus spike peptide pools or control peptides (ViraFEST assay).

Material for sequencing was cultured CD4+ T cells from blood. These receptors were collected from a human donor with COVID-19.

The CDR3 here is CSAWYNRMNTEAFF. The DNA for the CDR3 is TGCAGCGCATGGTATAACCGAATGAACACTGAAGCTTTCTTT. This chain uses TRBV29-1 with TRBJ1-1; D remains unclear. Germline assignment: CDR1 SQVTM and CDR2 ANQGSEA. Trimming took off 7 bases at V and 0 bases at J, with 15 bases between the two ends. CDR3 length: 14 residues. Supplemented by reference TRBV29-1 and TRBJ1-1, the full variable domain reads SAVISQKPSRDICQRGTSLTIQCQVDSQVTMMFWYRQQPGQSLTLIATANQGSEATYESGFVIDKFPISRPNLTFSTLTVSNMSPEDSSIYLCSAWYNRMNTEAFFGQGTRLTVV.

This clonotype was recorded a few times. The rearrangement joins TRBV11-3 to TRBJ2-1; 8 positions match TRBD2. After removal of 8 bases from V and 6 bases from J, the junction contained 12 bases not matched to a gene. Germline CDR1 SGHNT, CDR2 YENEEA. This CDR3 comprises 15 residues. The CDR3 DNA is TGTGCCAGCTCAGAGGACGGGGGGGCCCTCAATGAGCAGTTCTTC. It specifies CASSEDGGALNEQFF. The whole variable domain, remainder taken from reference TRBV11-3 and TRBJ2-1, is EAGVVQSPRYKIIEKKQPVAFWCNPISGHNTLYWYLQNLGQGPELLIRYENEEAVDDSQLPKDRFSAERLKGVDSTLKIQPAELGDSAVYLCASSEDGGALNEQFFGPGTRLTVL.

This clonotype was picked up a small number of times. CDR3 residues: CSATESNTGELFF. The CDR3 DNA is TGCAGTGCTACAGAATCGAACACCGGGGAGCTGTTTTTT. V and J are TRBV20-1 and TRBJ2-2, with D uncertain. V was clipped by 4 bases and J by 0 bases, with 6 bases between them. From germline, CDR1 is DFQATT and CDR2 SNEGSKA (reference sequence). The CDR3 extends over 13 amino acids.

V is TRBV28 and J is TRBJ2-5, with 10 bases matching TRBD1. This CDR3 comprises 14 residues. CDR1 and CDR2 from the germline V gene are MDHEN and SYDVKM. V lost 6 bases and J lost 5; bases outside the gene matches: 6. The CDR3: CASRKTGGDETQYF. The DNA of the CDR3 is TGTGCCAGCAGGAAGACAGGGGGCGACGAGACCCAGTACTTC.

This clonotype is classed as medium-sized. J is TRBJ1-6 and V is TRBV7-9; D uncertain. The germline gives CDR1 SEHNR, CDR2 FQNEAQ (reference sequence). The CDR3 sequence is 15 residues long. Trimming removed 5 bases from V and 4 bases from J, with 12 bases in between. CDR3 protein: CASSQAGMYNSPLHF. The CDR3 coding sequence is TGTGCCAGCAGCCAGGCGGGGATGTATAATTCACCCCTCCACTTT.

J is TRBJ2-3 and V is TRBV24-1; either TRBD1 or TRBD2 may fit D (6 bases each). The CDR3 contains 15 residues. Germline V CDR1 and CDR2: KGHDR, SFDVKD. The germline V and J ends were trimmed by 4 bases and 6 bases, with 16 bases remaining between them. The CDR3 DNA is TGTGCCACCAGTGACCCACGGGGGCCGGGGGATACGCAGTATTTT. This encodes CATSDPRGPGDTQYF.

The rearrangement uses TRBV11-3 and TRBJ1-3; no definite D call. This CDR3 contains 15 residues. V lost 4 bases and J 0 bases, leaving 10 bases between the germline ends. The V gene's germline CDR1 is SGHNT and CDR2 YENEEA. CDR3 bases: TGTGCCAGCAGCTCGAGCCTAAACTCTGGAAACACCATATATTTT. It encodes CASSSSLNSGNTIYF.

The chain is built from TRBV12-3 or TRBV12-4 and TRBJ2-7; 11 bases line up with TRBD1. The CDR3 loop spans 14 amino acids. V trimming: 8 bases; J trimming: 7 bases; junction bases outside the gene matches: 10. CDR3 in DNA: TGTGCCAGCGATACCGGACAGGGGGCGCGGGAGCAGTACTTC. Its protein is CASDTGQGAREQYF.

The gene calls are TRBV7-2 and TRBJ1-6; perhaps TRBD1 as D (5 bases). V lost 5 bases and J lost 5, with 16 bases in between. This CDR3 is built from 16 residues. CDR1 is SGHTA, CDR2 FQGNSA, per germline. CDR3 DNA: TGTGCCAGCAGCGCTCACAAGCAGGGAAATAATTCACCCCTCCACTTT. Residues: CASSAHKQGNNSPLHF.

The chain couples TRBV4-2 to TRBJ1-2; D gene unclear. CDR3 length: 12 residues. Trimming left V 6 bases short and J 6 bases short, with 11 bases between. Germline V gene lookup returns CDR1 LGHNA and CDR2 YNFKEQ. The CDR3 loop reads CASRGVRDGYTF. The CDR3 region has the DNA TGTGCCAGCAGGGGCGTCCGGGATGGCTACACCTTC.

In DNA form, the CDR3 reads TGTGCCAGCAGCTCATCACTCACCGGGACTAGCGGAAACTACGAGCAGTACTTC. This gives the protein CASSSSLTGTSGNYEQYF. The rearrangement uses TRBV11-1 and TRBJ2-7; 11 bases line up with TRBD2. The CDR3 has 18 amino acids. Germline CDR1 and CDR2: SGHAT and FQDESV (reference sequence). Losses at the gene ends were 4 bases for V and 3 bases for J; bases not matched to a gene: 14.

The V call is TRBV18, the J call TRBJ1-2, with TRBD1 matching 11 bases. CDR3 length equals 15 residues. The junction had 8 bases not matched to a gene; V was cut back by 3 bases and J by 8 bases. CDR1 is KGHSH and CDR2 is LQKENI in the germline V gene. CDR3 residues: CASSPEDRGRSGYTF. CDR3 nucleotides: TGTGCCAGCTCACCCGAGGACAGGGGGCGGAGCGGCTACACCTTC.

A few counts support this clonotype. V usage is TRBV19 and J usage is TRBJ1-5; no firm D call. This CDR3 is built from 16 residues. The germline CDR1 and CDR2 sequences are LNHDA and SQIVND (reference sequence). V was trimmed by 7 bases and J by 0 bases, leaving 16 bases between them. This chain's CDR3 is CASTAGPVYSNQPQHF. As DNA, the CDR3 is TGTGCCAGTACGGCAGGCCCCGTTTATAGCAATCAGCCCCAGCATTTT.

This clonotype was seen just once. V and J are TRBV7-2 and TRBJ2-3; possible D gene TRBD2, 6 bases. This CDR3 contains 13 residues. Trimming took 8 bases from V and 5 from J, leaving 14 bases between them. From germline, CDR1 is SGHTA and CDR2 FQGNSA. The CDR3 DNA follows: TGTGCCAGCCGCCTATCGGGGGTAGATACGCAGTATTTT. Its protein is CASRLSGVDTQYF.

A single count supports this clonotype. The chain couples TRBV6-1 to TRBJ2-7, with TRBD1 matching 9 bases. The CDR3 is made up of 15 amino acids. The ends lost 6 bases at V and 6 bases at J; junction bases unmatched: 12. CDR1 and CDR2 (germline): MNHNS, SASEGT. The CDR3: CASSVKPGQGSEQYF. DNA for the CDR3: TGTGCCAGCAGCGTCAAGCCGGGACAGGGCTCCGAGCAGTACTTC.

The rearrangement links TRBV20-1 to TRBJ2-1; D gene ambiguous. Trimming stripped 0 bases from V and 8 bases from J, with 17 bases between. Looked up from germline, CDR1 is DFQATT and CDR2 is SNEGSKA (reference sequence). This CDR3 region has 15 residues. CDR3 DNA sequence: TGCAGTGCTAGAGATTATATCGGCCATAGGGATGAGCAGTTCTTC. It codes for CSARDYIGHRDEQFF.

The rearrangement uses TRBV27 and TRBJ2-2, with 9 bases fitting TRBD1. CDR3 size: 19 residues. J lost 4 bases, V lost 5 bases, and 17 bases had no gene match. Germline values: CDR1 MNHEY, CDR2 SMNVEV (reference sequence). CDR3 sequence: CASSLSRGNTGGGTGELFF. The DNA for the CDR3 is TGTGCCAGCAGTCTTTCCCGGGGGAATACAGGGGGCGGCACCGGGGAGCTGTTTTTT.

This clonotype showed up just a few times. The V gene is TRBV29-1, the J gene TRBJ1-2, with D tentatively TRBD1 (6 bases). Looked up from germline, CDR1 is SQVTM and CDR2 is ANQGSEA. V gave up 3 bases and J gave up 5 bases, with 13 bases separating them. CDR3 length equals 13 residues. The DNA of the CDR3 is TGCAGCGTTGAGCCCCAGGGGACGTATGGCTACACCTTC. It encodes CSVEPQGTYGYTF. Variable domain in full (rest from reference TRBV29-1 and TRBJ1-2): SAVISQKPSRDICQRGTSLTIQCQVDSQVTMMFWYRQQPGQSLTLIATANQGSEATYESGFVIDKFPISRPNLTFSTLTVSNMSPEDSSIYLCSVEPQGTYGYTFGSGTRLTVV.

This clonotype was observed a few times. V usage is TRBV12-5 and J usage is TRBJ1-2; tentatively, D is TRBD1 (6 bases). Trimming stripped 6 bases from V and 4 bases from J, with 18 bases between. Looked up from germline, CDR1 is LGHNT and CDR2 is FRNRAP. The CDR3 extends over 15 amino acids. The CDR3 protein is CASGTGQSESYGYTF. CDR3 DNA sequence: TGTGCTAGTGGAACCGGACAGAGTGAGAGCTATGGCTACACCTTC.

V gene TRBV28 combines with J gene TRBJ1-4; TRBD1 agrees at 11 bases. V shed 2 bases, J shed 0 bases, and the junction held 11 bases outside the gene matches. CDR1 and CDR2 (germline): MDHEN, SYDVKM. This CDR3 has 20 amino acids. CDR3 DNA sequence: TGTGCCAGCAGTTTAATCCCGAGGACAGGGGGCCCCGCAACTAATGAAAAACTGTTTTTT. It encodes CASSLIPRTGGPATNEKLFF.

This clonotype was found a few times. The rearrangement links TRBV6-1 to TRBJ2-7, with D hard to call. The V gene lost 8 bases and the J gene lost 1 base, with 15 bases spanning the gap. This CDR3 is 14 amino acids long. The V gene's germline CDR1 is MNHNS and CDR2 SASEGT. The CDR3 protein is CASGSVDRSYEQYF. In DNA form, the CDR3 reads TGTGCCAGCGGATCAGTTGACCGGTCCTACGAGCAGTACTTC.

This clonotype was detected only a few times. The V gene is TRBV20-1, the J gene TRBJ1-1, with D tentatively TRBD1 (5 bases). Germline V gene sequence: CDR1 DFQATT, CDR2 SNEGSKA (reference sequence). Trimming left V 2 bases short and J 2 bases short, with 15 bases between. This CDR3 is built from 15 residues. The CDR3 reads CSARTKGSGNTEAFF. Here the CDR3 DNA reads TGCAGTGCTAGAACAAAGGGGAGTGGTAACACTGAAGCTTTCTTT.

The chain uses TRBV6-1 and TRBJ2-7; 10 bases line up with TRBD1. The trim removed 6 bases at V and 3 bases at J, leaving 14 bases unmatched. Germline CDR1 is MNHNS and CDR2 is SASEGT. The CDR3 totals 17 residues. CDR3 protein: CASRPPGGGQGNYEQYF. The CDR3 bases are TGTGCCAGCAGGCCGCCTGGGGGGGGACAGGGGAACTACGAGCAGTACTTC.

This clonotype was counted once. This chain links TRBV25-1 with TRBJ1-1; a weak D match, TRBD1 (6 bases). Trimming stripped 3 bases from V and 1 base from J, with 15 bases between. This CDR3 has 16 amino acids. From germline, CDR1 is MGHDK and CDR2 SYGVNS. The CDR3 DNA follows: TGTGCCAGCAGTGAGGGGGGGGCCCCCTGGAACACTGAAGCTTTCTTT. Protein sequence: CASSEGGAPWNTEAFF.